A single sample gave rise to the 3 T cell receptor beta chains below, sequenced in a study of chemoradiotherapy in HPV16-positive cancers. Generated by immunoSEQ multiplex PCR, the TCRdb table keeps only in-frame clones and is missing some. The table records roughly 14,000 clones, just over 90% of them present only once. The material sequenced was blood, taken from a patient who underwent chemoradiotherapy. The receptors originated from a human donor with HPV-associated anogenital cancer.

The CDR3 DNA reads TGTGCCACCAGCAGACGGGGGGTTAAGCAGCCCCAGCATTTT. This translates into CATSRRGVKQPQHF. V gene TRBV15 combines with J gene TRBJ1-5, with D possibly being TRBD1 (5 bases). The germline V gene encodes CDR1 LNHNV and CDR2 YYDKDF (reference sequence). The V end lost 2 bases, the J end lost 7 bases, and 12 bases lay between the germline ends. The CDR3 is made up of 14 amino acids. Combining the CDR3 with reference TRBV15 and TRBJ1-5 gives the whole variable domain DAMVIQNPRYQVTQFGKPVTLSCSQTLNHNVMYWYQQKSSQAPKLLFHYYDKDFNNEADTPDNFQSRRPNTSFCFLDIRSPGLGDTAMYLCATSRRGVKQPQHFGDGTRLSIL.

This clone was recorded once. The V call is TRBV4-2, the J call TRBJ1-1; tentatively, D is TRBD1 (6 bases). The CDR3 totals 15 residues. Trimming left V 5 bases short and J 1 base short, with 14 bases between. CDR1 is LGHNA, CDR2 YNFKEQ, per germline. This chain's CDR3 is CASSLRLTGNTEAFF. CDR3 DNA sequence: TGTGCCAGCAGCTTACGACTGACAGGGAACACTGAAGCTTTCTTT.

The chain joins TRBV30 to TRBJ1-5; weak D call: TRBD1 (6 bases). The CDR3 contains 15 residues. Germline V gene data show CDR1 as GTSNPN and CDR2 as SVGIG (reference sequence). Trimming removed 4 bases from V and 0 bases from J, with 13 bases in between. The CDR3 nucleotides read TGTGCCTGGACCTTACAGGGCCTTAGCAATCAGCCCCAGCATTTT. Translation gives CAWTLQGLSNQPQHF.